The 5 T cell receptor beta chains reported below all come from one sample, sequenced in a study of early T cells in non-severe SARS-CoV-2 infection. Each CDR3 protein is one row after TCRdb ran MiXCR on the 5' RACE reads. The sample consists of some 32,000 distinct CDR3 sequences, 3.5% to 4.5% of them appearing once. The sequenced sample consisted of whole blood. These receptors were taken from an adult who was a healthcare worker with PCR-confirmed SARS-CoV-2 infection or an uninfected control (not recorded which).

This clonotype was seen many times. The rearrangement joins TRBV11-1 to TRBJ2-1; 8 positions agree with TRBD2. Germline V lookup: CDR1 SGHAT, CDR2 FQDESV (reference sequence). The CDR3 spans 15 residues. Trimming took 5 bases from V and 5 from J; bases not matched to a gene: 8. The CDR3: CASSSPAGVNNEQFF. The CDR3, as DNA: TGTGCCAGCAGCAGTCCAGCGGGGGTTAACAATGAGCAGTTCTTC.

This clonotype was seen at least ten times. This chain uses TRBV6-6 with TRBJ2-1; D gene unclear. CDR1 and CDR2 (germline): MNHNY, SVGAGI (reference sequence). This CDR3 comprises 15 residues. V lost 6 bases and J 1 base, leaving 13 bases between the germline ends. DNA of the CDR3: TGTGCCAGCAGCCACGGGTGGCAGTCCTACAATGAGCAGTTCTTC. It specifies CASSHGWQSYNEQFF.

This clonotype was observed at least ten times. CDR3 coding DNA: TGCAGCGCTGGGACTAGCGGATACAATGAGCAGTTCTTC. Its translation is CSAGTSGYNEQFF. The chain recombines TRBV29-1 with TRBJ2-1; 11 nucleotides align to TRBD2. Germline CDR1 and CDR2: SQVTM and ANQGSEA. V lost 7 bases to trimming and J lost 4 bases; unmatched junction nucleotides: 3. There are 13 residues in the CDR3.

This clonotype was found many times. The gene calls are TRBV2 and TRBJ1-5; D remains ambiguous. Deletions cut 2 bases from V and 1 base from J, with 9 bases between. Germline CDR1 reads SNHLY; CDR2 reads FYNNEI. This CDR3 has 15 residues. Written as DNA, the CDR3 is TGTGCCAGCAGTGAAAGTCAGGCCAGCAATCAGCCCCAGCATTTT. This codes for CASSESQASNQPQHF.

This clonotype was observed at least ten times. This chain links TRBV5-5 with TRBJ2-7; 13 bases fit TRBD2. Per the germline V gene, CDR1 is SGHKS and CDR2 is YYEKEE (reference sequence). Unmatched junction bases numbered 5, after V lost 5 bases and J lost 3 bases. This CDR3 is built from 15 residues. CDR3 nucleotides: TGTGCCAGCAGTCTTGGACTAGCGGGAGTCTACGAGCAGTACTTC. Protein: CASSLGLAGVYEQYF.